A selection of T cell receptor beta chains follows, all from one sample in a study of PD-L1 blockade in urothelial cancer. The protocol was immunoSEQ multiplex PCR, while the TCRdb copy is restricted to in-frame clones and leaves out a portion. The profile shows 50,000 or so clones, more than 65% of them singletons. The sample in question was PBMCs, obtained around atezolizumab (anti-PD-L1) treatment. These receptors originate from a man in his 70s with urothelial cancer. CDR3s include the opening cysteine and the closing phenylalanine or tryptophan. The D gene is left open where the match is weak. Size is stated for part of the rows, as once, few or many counts, or as a class when the clone is expanded.

J gene: TRBJ2-2; V gene: TRBV19; clone size: few; D gene: TRBD2; CDR3 protein: CASNRAGGDTGELFF; CDR3 DNA: TGTGCCAGTAATAGAGCGGGAGGGGACACCGGGGAGCTGTTTTTT
J gene: TRBJ2-2; V gene: TRBV7-2; clone size: once; D gene: -; CDR3 protein: CASSLAPGVTGELFF; CDR3 DNA: TGTGCCAGCAGCTTAGCCCCCGGGGTCACCGGGGAGCTGTTTTTT
J gene: TRBJ2-7; V gene: TRBV19; clone size: -; D gene: TRBD2; CDR3 protein: CASTPGLAATYEQYF; CDR3 DNA: TGTGCCAGTACCCCGGGACTAGCGGCGACCTACGAGCAGTACTTC
J gene: TRBJ1-2; V gene: TRBV19; clone size: -; D gene: -; CDR3 protein: CASSIDFRKGILYGYTF; CDR3 DNA: TGTGCCAGTAGTATAGACTTTAGAAAGGGGATCCTCTATGGCTACACCTTC
J gene: TRBJ2-5; V gene: TRBV29-1; clone size: -; D gene: TRBD1; CDR3 protein: CSVGGGTGNTGTQYF; CDR3 DNA: TGCAGCGTTGGAGGCGGGACAGGGAATACAGGGACCCAGTACTTC
J gene: TRBJ2-1; V gene: TRBV2; clone size: -; D gene: TRBD2; CDR3 protein: CASSGLAGVNEQFF; CDR3 DNA: TGTGCCAGCTCGGGACTAGCGGGAGTCAATGAGCAGTTCTTC
J gene: TRBJ2-1; V gene: TRBV5-1; clone size: -; D gene: TRBD1; CDR3 protein: CASSGTGTGFYEQFF; CDR3 DNA: TGCGCCAGCAGCGGGACCGGGACAGGGTTCTATGAGCAGTTCTTC
J gene: TRBJ2-7; V gene: TRBV6-1; clone size: few; D gene: -; CDR3 protein: CASTGDKSYEQYF; CDR3 DNA: TGTGCCAGCACGGGAGACAAGTCCTACGAGCAGTACTTC
J gene: TRBJ2-7; V gene: TRBV7-2; clone size: -; D gene: -; CDR3 protein: CASSLRPGSSEQYF; CDR3 DNA: TGTGCCAGCAGCCTCCGTCCCGGGAGTAGCGAGCAGTACTTC
J gene: TRBJ2-7; V gene: TRBV10-2; clone size: -; D gene: TRBD1; CDR3 protein: CASSEETGGSYEQYF; CDR3 DNA: TGCGCCAGCAGTGAGGAGACAGGGGGTTCCTACGAGCAGTACTTC
J gene: TRBJ2-2; V gene: TRBV2; clone size: -; D gene: TRBD1; CDR3 protein: CASSRDRTNTGELFF; CDR3 DNA: TGTGCCAGCAGCCGGGACAGGACGAACACCGGGGAGCTGTTTTTT